This T cell receptor (beta chain) was found in a study of CXCR3-negative and CXCR3-positive naive CD8 T cells (dated by TCRdb to between 2018 and 2020). For context, the study as a whole: In total, some 130 million TRB reads were obtained, or roughly 1.5 +/- 0.3 million reads per library. Data from around ten donors, pooled across two independent experiments, went into the diversity and physicochemical repertoire analyses. TRBV-TRBJ cluster analysis included naive subsets from roughly 5 donors and memory cells from 3 donors.

For every CD8+ T cell subset, fewer than 350,000 cells were flow-sorted straight into RLT lysis buffer, and each subset was sorted in triplicate. Naive CD8+ T cells were defined stringently as CD45RO-CCR7+CD27+CD95- to exclude memory contaminants. Peripheral blood mononuclear cells were isolated from buffy coats using standard density gradient centrifugation. A FACSAria III was used to flow-sort naive CD8+ T cells into CXCR3-negative and CXCR3-positive populations. Total RNA was extracted from sorted cells with an RNeasy Mini Kit. Details on this clonotype: Its recognized antigen is unknown.

CDR1 and CDR2 are drawn from the germline V gene: LGHNA, YSLEER. CDR3 length: 15 amino acids, cysteine to phenylalanine. No DNA has been recorded. Sequencing relied on a NextSeq 550. The Human TCR Profiling Kit (MiLaboratory) was used to make UMI-labeled 5' RACE TRB cDNA libraries. cDNA synthesis used the entire amount of extracted RNA, and PCR amplification then used the entire amount of cDNA produced. Libraries were prepared in parallel with an identical number of PCR cycles. In the authors' own workflow: About 50,000 +/- 10,000 unique UMI-labeled TRB cDNA molecules per library were extracted with MIGEC and MiXCR, with at least two reads per UMI required. On average, each library contained approximately 40,000 +/- 10,000 functional in-frame TRB CDR3 nucleotide clonotypes without stop codons. After each sample was downsampled to 5000 UMI-labeled TRB molecules, VDJtools was used to calculate diversity metrics such as normalized Shannon-Wiener and Chao1. Clonotype-size-weighted physicochemical properties of the central five CDR3 residues (interaction energy, strength, volume and Kidera factor 4) were computed in VDJtools. TCRdb reprocessed the raw reads; every CDR3 protein sequence is a single record, and DNA is not supplied. For this entry, the V and J calls and clone size follow TCRdb and not the study's own pipeline. The table for this sample records some 39,000 distinct CDR3 sequences. The ten largest clones add up to 1.6% of the sample.

General study outcomes and caveats: Because surface CD5, which is linked to self-reactivity in mice, was comparable between the naive subsets, TCR interaction strength was also inferred from the physicochemical properties of TRB CDR3s. CXCR3 expression partially decreased after cryopreservation, so most assays used freshly isolated PBMCs. Naive CXCR3-negative and CXCR3-positive cells from the same donor showed similar TRBV-TRBJ usage, whereas memory cells showed distinct patterns. TRB CDR3s from CXCR3-positive naive cells showed higher hydrophobicity (lower Kidera factor 4), lower energy, and higher strength and volume indices than CXCR3-negative naive cells. Comparably high repertoire diversity was found in both naive subsets, whereas much lower repertoire diversity was found in memory CD8+ T cells.

The receptor comes from a human donor in good health. Some clones in this sample may be carry-over from other donors' samples. The sample taken for sequencing was naive CXCR3- CD8+ T cells from blood. Explained via the paper, the cell subset or site label denotes: CD45RO-CCR7+CD27+CD95- naive CD8+ T cells lacking CXCR3 (TNR3-). The chain was built from TRBV4-3 and TRBJ1-6; the TCRdb D gene call, TRBD1, has no DNA to confirm it. CDR3 sequence: CASSQDLQENSPLHF.